A selection of T cell receptor beta chains follows, all from one sample in a study of blood T cell repertoires in COVID-19. The repertoire was sequenced with immunoSEQ multiplex PCR; TCRdb's copy has only in-frame clones and lacks some. The top ten hold around an eighth of the sample, which has 100,000 to 150,000 clones, almost 85% seen once. Sample: peripheral blood. These receptors all come from a woman in her 30s who had recovered from COVID-19. Each CDR3 is given with its conserved first and last residue. D genes are given only for firm matches. Clone size is given for some rows only: seen once, a few or many times, or a class if the clone is expanded.

cdr3_length | j_call | v_call | clone_size | d_call | cdr3_nt | cdr3_aa
14 | TRBJ2-5 | TRBV18 | . | . | TGTGCCAGCTCACCGGAGGACCGGGGAGAGACCCAGTACTTC | CASSPEDRGETQYF
14 | TRBJ2-7 | TRBV6-5 | . | . | TGTGCCAGCAGTTACTCCGGCAGGCAGTACGAGCAGTACTTC | CASSYSGRQYEQYF
18 | TRBJ2-1 | TRBV19 | . | TRBD2 | TGTGCCAGTAGGGATAAGGGGTCTAGCGGGAGTTCCGGCAATGAGCAGTTCTTC | CASRDKGSSGSSGNEQFF
16 | TRBJ1-5 | TRBV6-5 | . | . | TGTGCCAGCAGATACGACACAGGGATTAGCAATCAGCCCCAGCATTTT | CASRYDTGISNQPQHF
15 | TRBJ2-7 | TRBV7-6 | . | TRBD2 | TGTGCCAGCAGCCTCGGGGGGGGCTACGGGTACGAGCAGTACTTC | CASSLGGGYGYEQYF
11 | TRBJ2-3 | TRBV20-1 | . | . | TGCAGTGCGTTCATTAGGGGTACGCAGTATTTT | CSAFIRGTQYF
18 | TRBJ2-3 | TRBV3-1/TRBV3-2 | . | TRBD2 | TGTGCCAGCAGCCAAGGGACTAGCGGGGGTTCTAGCACAGATACGCAGTATTTT | CASSQGTSGGSSTDTQYF
16 | TRBJ2-1 | TRBV15 | . | TRBD2 | TGTGCCACCAGCTCCCGACTAGCGGTGTCCTACAATGAGCAGTTCTTC | CATSSRLAVSYNEQFF
15 | TRBJ2-1 | TRBV19 | . | . | TGTGCCAGTAGTACCGGACTCGACTCCTACAATGAGCAGTTCTTC | CASSTGLDSYNEQFF
14 | TRBJ1-5 | TRBV3-1/TRBV3-2 | . | . | TGTGCCAGCAGCCAGGCCGGGGGCAATCAGCCCCAGCATTTT | CASSQAGGNQPQHF
12 | TRBJ2-7 | TRBV12-3/TRBV12-4 | . | TRBD1 | TGTGCCAGCAGTGACAGGGTTTACGAGCAGTACTTC | CASSDRVYEQYF
15 | TRBJ2-3 | TRBV7-2 | few | . | TGTGCCAGCAGCTTAGGGGCAGTGAGCACAGATACGCAGTATTTT | CASSLGAVSTDTQYF
14 | TRBJ2-7 | TRBV9 | . | . | TGTGCCAGCAGCGTATTGGCGGTCTCCTACGAGCAGTACTTC | CASSVLAVSYEQYF
17 | TRBJ2-5 | TRBV3-1/TRBV3-2 | . | TRBD2 | TGTGCCAGCAGCCAGACCTCCGGACTAGTGGGTAGGGGGACCCAGTACTTC | CASSQTSGLVGRGTQYF